Included here is one T cell receptor (beta chain) sequence, with context. The sample originates from a study of technical replicates of blood from a few donors. Sequenced by immunoSEQ multiplex PCR; TCRdb stores in-frame clones only, minus some. The sample lists roughly 80,000 clones, 90% to 95% occurring once. This clonotype was obtained from a human donor in good health. Sequencing used T cells isolated from PBMCs.

CDR3 nucleotide sequence: TGTGCCAGCAGTCCGGACTTGGGTGAGCAGTTCTTC. Its protein product is CASSPDLGEQFF. V is TRBV27 and J is TRBJ2-1; TRBD2 might be the D (5 bases). Germline V gene sequence: CDR1 MNHEY, CDR2 SMNVEV (reference sequence). Trimming removed 5 bases at V and 9 bases at J, with 11 bases between. CDR3 length equals 12 residues.